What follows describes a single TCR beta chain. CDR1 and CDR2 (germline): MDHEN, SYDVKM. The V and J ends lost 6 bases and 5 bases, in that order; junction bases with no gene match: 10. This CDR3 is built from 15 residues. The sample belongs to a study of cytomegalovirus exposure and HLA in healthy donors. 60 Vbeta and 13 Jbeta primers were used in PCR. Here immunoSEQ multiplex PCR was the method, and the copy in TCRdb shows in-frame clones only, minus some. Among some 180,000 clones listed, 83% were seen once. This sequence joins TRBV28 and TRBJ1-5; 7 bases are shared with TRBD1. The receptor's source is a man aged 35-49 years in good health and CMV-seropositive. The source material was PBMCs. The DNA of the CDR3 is TGTGCCAGCAGCCTCCCAGGGGGGTGGGATCAGCCCCAGCATTTT. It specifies CASSLPGGWDQPQHF.